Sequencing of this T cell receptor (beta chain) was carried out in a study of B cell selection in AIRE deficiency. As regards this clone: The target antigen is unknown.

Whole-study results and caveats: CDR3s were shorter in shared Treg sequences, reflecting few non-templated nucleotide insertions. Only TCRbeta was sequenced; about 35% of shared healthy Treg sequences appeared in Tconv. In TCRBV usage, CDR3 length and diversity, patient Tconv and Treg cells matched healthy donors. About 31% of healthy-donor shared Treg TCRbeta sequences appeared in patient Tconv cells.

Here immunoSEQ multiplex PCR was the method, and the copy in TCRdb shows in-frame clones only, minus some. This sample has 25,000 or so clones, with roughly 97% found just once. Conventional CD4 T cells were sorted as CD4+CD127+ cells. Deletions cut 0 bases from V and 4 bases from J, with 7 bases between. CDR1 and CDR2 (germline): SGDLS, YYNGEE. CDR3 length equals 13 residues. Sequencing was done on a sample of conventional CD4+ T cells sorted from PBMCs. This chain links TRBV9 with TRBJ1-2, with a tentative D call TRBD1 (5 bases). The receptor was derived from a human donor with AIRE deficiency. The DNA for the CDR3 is TGTGCCAGCAGCGTAGGGGGCGCCTATGGCTACACCTTC. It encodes CASSVGGAYGYTF.